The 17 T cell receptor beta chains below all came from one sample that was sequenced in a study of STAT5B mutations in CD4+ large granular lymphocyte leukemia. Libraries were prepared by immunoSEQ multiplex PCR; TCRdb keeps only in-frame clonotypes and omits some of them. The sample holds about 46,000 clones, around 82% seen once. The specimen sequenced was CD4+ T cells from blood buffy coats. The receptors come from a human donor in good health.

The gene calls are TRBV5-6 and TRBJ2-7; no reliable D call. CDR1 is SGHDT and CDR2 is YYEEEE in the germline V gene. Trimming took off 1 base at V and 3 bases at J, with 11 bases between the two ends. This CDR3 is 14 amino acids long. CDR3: CASSLTYGYYEQYF. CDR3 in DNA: TGTGCCAGCAGCTTGACATACGGATACTACGAGCAGTACTTC. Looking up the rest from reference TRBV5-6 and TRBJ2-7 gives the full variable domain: DAGVTQSPTHLIKTRGQQVTLRCSPKSGHDTVSWYQQALGQGPQFIFQYYEEEERQRGNFPDRFSGHQFPNYSSELNVNALLLGDSALYLCASSLTYGYYEQYFGPGTRLTVT.

DNA of the CDR3: TGTGCCAGCAGCTTAGCGCAAAGGGGGGTTCGGCAGCCCCAGCATTTT. Its translation is CASSLAQRGVRQPQHF. The V call is TRBV7-9, the J call TRBJ1-5, with a tentative D call TRBD1 (6 bases). This CDR3 spans 16 amino acids. V gave up 0 bases and J gave up 7 bases, with 16 bases separating them. Germline V gene data show CDR1 as SEHNR and CDR2 as FQNEAQ (reference sequence).

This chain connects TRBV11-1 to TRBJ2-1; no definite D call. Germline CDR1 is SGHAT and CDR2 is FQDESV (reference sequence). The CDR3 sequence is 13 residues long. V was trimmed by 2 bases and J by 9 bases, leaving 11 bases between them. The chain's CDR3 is CASSLFLLAEQFF. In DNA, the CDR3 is TGTGCCAGCAGCTTATTCCTCCTGGCTGAGCAGTTCTTC.

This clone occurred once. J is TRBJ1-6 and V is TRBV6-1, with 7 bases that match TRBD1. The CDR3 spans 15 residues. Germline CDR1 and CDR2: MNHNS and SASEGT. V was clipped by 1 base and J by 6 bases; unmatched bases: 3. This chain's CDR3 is CASSEGTGVNSPLHF. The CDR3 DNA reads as TGTGCCAGCAGTGAAGGGACAGGAGTTAATTCACCCCTCCACTTT.

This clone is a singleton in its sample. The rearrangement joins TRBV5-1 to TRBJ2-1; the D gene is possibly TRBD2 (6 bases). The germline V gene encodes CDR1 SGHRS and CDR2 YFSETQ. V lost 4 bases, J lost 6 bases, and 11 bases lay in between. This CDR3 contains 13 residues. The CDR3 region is CASSAGLFNEQFF. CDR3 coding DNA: TGCGCCAGCAGCGCGGGACTGTTCAATGAGCAGTTCTTC.

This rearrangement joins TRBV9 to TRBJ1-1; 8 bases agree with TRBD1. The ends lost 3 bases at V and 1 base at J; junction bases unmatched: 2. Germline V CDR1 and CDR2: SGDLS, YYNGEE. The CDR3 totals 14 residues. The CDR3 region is CASSATGGNTEAFF. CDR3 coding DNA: TGTGCCAGCAGCGCTACAGGGGGGAACACTGAAGCTTTCTTT.

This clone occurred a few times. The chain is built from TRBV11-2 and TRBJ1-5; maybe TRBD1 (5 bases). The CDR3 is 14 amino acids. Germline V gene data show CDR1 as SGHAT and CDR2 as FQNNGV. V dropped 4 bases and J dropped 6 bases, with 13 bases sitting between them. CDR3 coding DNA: TGTGCCAGCAGCTCAATCCCAGGGCTTCAGCCCCAGCATTTT. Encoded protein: CASSSIPGLQPQHF.

CDR3 nucleotide sequence: TGCAGTGCTAGGGGGGTCTACGAGCAGTACTTC. Residues: CSARGVYEQYF. The chain has TRBV20-1 and TRBJ2-7; D could derive from TRBD1 or TRBD2 (5 bases each). The V gene lost 3 bases and the J gene lost 3 bases, with 6 bases spanning the gap. Germline CDR1 is DFQATT and CDR2 is SNEGSKA (reference sequence). CDR3 length equals 11 residues.

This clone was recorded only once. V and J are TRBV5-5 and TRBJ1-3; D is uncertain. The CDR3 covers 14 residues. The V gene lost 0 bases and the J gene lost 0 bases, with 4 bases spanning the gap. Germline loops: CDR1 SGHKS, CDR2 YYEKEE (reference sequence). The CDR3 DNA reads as TGTGCCAGCAGCTTGGGTTTCTCTGGAAACACCATATATTTT. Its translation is CASSLGFSGNTIYF. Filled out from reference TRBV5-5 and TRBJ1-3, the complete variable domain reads DAGVTQSPTHLIKTRGQQVTLRCSPISGHKSVSWYQQVLGQGPQFIFQYYEKEERGRGNFPDRFSARQFPNYSSELNVNALLLGDSALYLCASSLGFSGNTIYFGEGSWLTVV.

In nucleotides, the CDR3 is TGCGCCAGCAGCTTGGCCCCGACAGGGGGCTACGAGCAGTACTTC. It specifies CASSLAPTGGYEQYF. The chain uses TRBV5-1 and TRBJ2-7; TRBD1 matches at 9 bases. The CDR3 loop spans 15 amino acids. Germline V CDR1 and CDR2: SGHRS, YFSETQ. V lost 0 bases, J lost 3 bases, and 4 bases stayed unmatched. Together with reference TRBV5-1 and TRBJ2-7, the CDR3 gives the full variable domain: KAGVTQTPRYLIKTRGQQVTLSCSPISGHRSVSWYQQTPGQGLQFLFEYFSETQRNKGNFPGRFSGRQFSNSRSEMNVSTLELGDSALYLCASSLAPTGGYEQYFGPGTRLTVT.

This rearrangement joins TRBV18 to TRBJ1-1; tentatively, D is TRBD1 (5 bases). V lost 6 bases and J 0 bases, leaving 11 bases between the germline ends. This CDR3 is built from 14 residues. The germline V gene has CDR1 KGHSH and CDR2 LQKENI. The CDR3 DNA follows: TGTGCCAGCTCTCAAAAGGGGATGAACACTGAAGCTTTCTTT. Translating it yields CASSQKGMNTEAFF.

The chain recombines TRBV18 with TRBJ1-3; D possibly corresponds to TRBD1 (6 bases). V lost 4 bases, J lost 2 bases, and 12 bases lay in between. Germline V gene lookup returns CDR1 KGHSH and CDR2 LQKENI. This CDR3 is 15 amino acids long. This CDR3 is CASSQKTGPGNTIYF. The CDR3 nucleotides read TGTGCCAGCTCACAAAAGACAGGCCCTGGAAACACCATATATTTT.

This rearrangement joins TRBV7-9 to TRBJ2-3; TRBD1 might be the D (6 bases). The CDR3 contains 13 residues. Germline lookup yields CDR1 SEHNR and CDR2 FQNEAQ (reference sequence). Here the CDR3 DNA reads TGTGCGATCACGACAGGTTGGAAAGATACGCAGTATTTT. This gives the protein CAITTGWKDTQYF.

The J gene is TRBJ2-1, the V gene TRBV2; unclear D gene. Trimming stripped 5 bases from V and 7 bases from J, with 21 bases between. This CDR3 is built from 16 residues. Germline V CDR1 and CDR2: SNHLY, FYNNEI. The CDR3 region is CASSPPRSRWGNEQFF. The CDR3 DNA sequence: TGTGCCAGCAGTCCTCCCAGGAGTAGATGGGGAAATGAGCAGTTCTTC.

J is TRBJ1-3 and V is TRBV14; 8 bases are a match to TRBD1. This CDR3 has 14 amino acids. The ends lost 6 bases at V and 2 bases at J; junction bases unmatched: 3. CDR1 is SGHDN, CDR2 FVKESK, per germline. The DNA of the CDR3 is TGTGCCAGCAGACTGACAGGGGCTGGAAACACCATATATTTT. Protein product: CASRLTGAGNTIYF.

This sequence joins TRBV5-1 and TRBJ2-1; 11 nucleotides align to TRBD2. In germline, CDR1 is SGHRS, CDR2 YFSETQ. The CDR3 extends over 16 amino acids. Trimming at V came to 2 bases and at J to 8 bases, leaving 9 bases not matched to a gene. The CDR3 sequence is CASSLKIAGGSYEQFF. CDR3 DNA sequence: TGCGCCAGCAGCTTAAAAATAGCGGGGGGGTCCTATGAGCAGTTCTTC. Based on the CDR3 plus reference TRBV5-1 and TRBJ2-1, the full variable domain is KAGVTQTPRYLIKTRGQQVTLSCSPISGHRSVSWYQQTPGQGLQFLFEYFSETQRNKGNFPGRFSGRQFSNSRSEMNVSTLELGDSALYLCASSLKIAGGSYEQFFGPGTRLTVL.

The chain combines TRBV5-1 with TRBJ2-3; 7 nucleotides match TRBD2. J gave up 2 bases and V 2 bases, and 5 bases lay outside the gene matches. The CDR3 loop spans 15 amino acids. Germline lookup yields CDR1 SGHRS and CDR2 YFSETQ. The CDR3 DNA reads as TGCGCCAGCAGCTTCGGACTAGTCTACACAGATACGCAGTATTTT. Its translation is CASSFGLVYTDTQYF.